This T cell receptor beta chain is drawn from a study of Graves' ophthalmopathy and Graves' hyperthyroidism listed by TCRdb under 2018. Concerning the study at large: Peripheral blood samples were taken at the time of initial diagnosis, before any treatment was given. The study used signatures of the TCR beta repertoire to tell Graves' ophthalmopathy apart from Graves' hyperthyroidism and to predict which patients would progress to ophthalmopathy. In total, some 130 blood samples were TCR-sequenced: some 43 ophthalmopathy, over 70 hyperthyroidism and 17 hyperthyroidism-to-ophthalmopathy patients. To explore V-J signatures that separate ophthalmopathy from hyperthyroidism, a discovery set of approximately 100 patients was enrolled, consisting of approximately 44 with ophthalmopathy and around 57 with stable hyperthyroidism. An independent validation cohort comprised around 20 hyperthyroidism patients and some 16 patients who later progressed from hyperthyroidism to ophthalmopathy. In about six hyperthyroidism patients, the T-cell repertoires found in thyroid tissue were compared with those found in blood. Following sample collection, hyperthyroidism patients were given methimazole at a starting dose of 30 mg daily, and ophthalmopathy patients were given high-dose intravenous methylprednisolone. What the authors observed across the whole study: In validation, the model predicted ophthalmopathy progression with more than 70% sensitivity and 72.22% specificity; some 13 predicted patients were CT-confirmed with GO in a median of 6.5 months. Most expanded thyroid clonotypes with frequency above 0.001 were also detected in blood, suggesting blood repertoires may reflect the thyroid immune response. In cross-validation, the 13-signature model distinguished ophthalmopathy from stable hyperthyroidism with about 90% sensitivity and roughly 81% specificity, while in the test set the corresponding values were about 80% and 75%. No statistical method was used to set the sample size in advance, and the investigators knew which group each participant was assigned to.

V is clipped by 8 bases and J by 4 bases, and the sequence between their germline boundaries is 21 bases long. Including the terminal cysteine and phenylalanine, the CDR3 comprises 15 residues. The DNA shown is the 45-base CDR3, in frame from base 1. CDR1 and CDR2, per the germline V gene, are MGHDK and SYGVNS. For repertoire sequencing, the TCR beta CDR3 regions were amplified from RNA transcripts. HTBI primers and the Qiagen OneStep RT-PCR kit were used in a first-round RT-PCR, which was followed by a second-round multiplex PCR, size selection and purification. The libraries underwent paired-end sequencing with 100 bp reads on an Illumina HiSeq2000. Concerning the study's data processing: SOAPnuke was used to process the reads, removing any read that contained adapters or uncalled bases, had a mean Phred below 15, or lacked an exact match to the constant primer or identifier. High-quality paired reads were merged with COPE v1.2.5. Each unique nucleotide sequence was defined as a clonotype, and clonotypes were aligned to IMGT TRB V, D and J references with MiTCR v1.1. Only V-J combinations with frequency above 0.0001 were analysed, covering around 99% of repertoires. For each V-J combination, a TCR clonal expansion and chaos score was defined as F50 clonal expansion divided by the chaos observed in the TCRdist matrix. Welch's t-statistics and random forest were used to narrow the features down to about a dozen V-J combinations, which were then fed into a naive Bayes classifier. The Morisita-Horn index was used to measure how similar the thyroid and blood repertoires were. TCRdb reanalyzed the raw reads on its own, using fastp at Q25 for trimming and MiXCR for clone calling, and kept in-frame beta chains. Here each entry gathers all rows of one CDR3 protein and keeps the most common genes and DNA. The V and J calls were determined by TCRdb, not by the authors. The sample contains hundreds of thousands of distinct CDR3 sequences, 40% of them found a single time. Clones ranked in the top ten supply about 40% of the sample.

For this clonotype: Its cognate antigen has yet to be identified. Base qualities are not at hand, and no much larger clone is one base apart.

The ophthalmopathy patients had moderately to severely active disease, with a Clinical Activity Score of 3 or higher, a NOSPECS grade of 4 or higher, and a disease duration of less than 3 months. Patients were excluded if they had other autoimmune diseases, uncontrolled infections, pregnancy or lactation. Clinical symptoms, serum thyroxine, TRAb, thyroid ultrasound and orbital computed tomography were used for diagnosis. PBMCs were isolated from about 10 ml of fresh peripheral blood by Ficoll-Paque density gradient centrifugation. Total RNA was extracted using Trizol reagent, and RNA quality was checked on an Agilent 2100 Bioanalyzer.

Rearrangement joined TRBV25-1 to TRBJ2-7; the D gene is perhaps TRBD2, on 5 matching bases. This clonotype was sampled from an adult man with Graves' ophthalmopathy. Sequenced: peripheral blood. CDR3 sequence: CASSPPRYEGYEQYF. The bases are TGTGCCAGCTCACCACCCCGGTACGAGGGTTACGAGCAGTACTTC.